This T cell receptor (beta chain) was sequenced during a study of blood T cell repertoires in COVID-19. Germline-derived CDR1 and CDR2 are SGHRS and YFSETQ. V lost 5 bases and J 6 bases, leaving 11 bases between the germline ends. The CDR3 is 13 amino acids. Produced via immunoSEQ multiplex PCR; TCRdb's table is partial and in-frame only. The sample includes 130,000 to 150,000 clones, under 85% of them seen just once. The V and J genes are TRBV5-1 and TRBJ2-2; D unclear. The sequencing input was peripheral blood. The clonotype comes from a woman over 75 in a cohort sampled during active or convalescent COVID-19. CDR3 in DNA: TGCGCCAGCAGGGTACTTATGGCCGGGGAGCTGTTTTTT. This sequence encodes CASRVLMAGELFF.